This section outlines one T cell receptor (beta chain) sequence together with its context. With 1 base clipped from V and 3 bases from J, the junction kept 4 bases outside the gene matches. The CDR3 is made up of 17 amino acids. Germline-derived CDR1 and CDR2 are MNHEY and SVGEGT. In the original processing: Amplifying reference gene primers gave estimates of nucleated cell counts. TCRdb's copy holds only in-frame clones and misses some; the assay was immunoSEQ multiplex PCR. That table supplies the V and J calls and clone size; D and trimming were determined from the DNA. The sample has about 370,000 clones, roughly 90% seen once. This sample stems from a study of blood T cell repertoires in COVID-19. About the study: Whether acute or convalescent, the COVID-19 samples came from the United States, Italy and Spain. PBMCs, B-cell-depleted T cells, or T cells provided the cDNA or gDNA that made up the material.

This sequence originates from a man aged 18 to 30 with active or convalescent COVID-19. This chain uses TRBV6-2 or TRBV6-3 with TRBJ2-3; 13 bases are a match to TRBD2. The material sequenced was peripheral blood. This CDR3 is CASSYFRTSGGTDTQYF. The CDR3 coding sequence is TGTGCCAGCAGTTACTTTAGGACTAGCGGGGGTACAGATACGCAGTATTTT.